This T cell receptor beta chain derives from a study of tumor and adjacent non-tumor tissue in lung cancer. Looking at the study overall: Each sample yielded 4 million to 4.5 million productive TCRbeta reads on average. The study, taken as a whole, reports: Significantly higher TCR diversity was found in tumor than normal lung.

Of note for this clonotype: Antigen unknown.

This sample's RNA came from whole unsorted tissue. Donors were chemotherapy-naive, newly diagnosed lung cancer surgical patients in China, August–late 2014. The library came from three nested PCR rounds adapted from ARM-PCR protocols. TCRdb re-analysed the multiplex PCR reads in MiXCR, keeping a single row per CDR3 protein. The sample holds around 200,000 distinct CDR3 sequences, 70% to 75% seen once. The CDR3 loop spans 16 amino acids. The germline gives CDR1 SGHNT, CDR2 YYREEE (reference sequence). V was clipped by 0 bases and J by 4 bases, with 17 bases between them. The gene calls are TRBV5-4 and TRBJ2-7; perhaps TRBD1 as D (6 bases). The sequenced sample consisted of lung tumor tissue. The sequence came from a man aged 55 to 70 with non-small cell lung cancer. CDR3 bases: TGTGCCAGCAGCTTGGCAGTAGGGGGAATCGGGTACGAGCAGTACTTC. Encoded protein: CASSLAVGGIGYEQYF.